The 30 T cell receptor beta chains below come from one sample, sequenced in a study of T cell responses to AZD1222 COVID-19 vaccine (dated by TCRdb to the early 2020s). The time point tag for this specimen amounts to: about 28 days (+/-7) after the second vaccine dose. The library came from the immunoSEQ multiplex PCR assay. The immuneACCESS repertoire file appears here via TCRdb, limited to in-frame rearrangements. These files lack a portion of the clones; in checked studies, under half of the deficit traces to unresolved V genes, and the cause of the others is not known. This sample comprises approximately 140,000 clones, over 75% of them detected only once. About 3.3% of the sample is in the top ten clones. Sequenced material: peripheral blood, taken 28 days after the second AZD1222 dose. The receptors were gathered from an adult who received the AZD1222 COVID-19 vaccine.

This sequence joins TRBV7-9 and TRBJ1-2; 8 bases map to TRBD1. The germline gives CDR1 SEHNR, CDR2 FQNEAQ (reference sequence). J gave up 9 bases and V 5 bases, and 14 bases lay outside the gene matches. The CDR3 runs to 15 residues. The CDR3, as DNA: TGTGCCAGCAGCCAACCACAGGGGGACCAATCTAGCTACACCTTC. It codes for CASSQPQGDQSSYTF. The entire variable domain, with the rest obtained from reference TRBV7-9 and TRBJ1-2, is as follows: DTGVSQNPRHKITKRGQNVTFRCDPISEHNRLYWYRQTLGQGPEFLTYFQNEAQLEKSRLLSDRFSAERPKGSFSTLEIQRTEQGDSAMYLCASSQPQGDQSSYTFGSGTRLTVV.

V usage is TRBV2 and J usage is TRBJ1-3; D unclear. This CDR3 region has 14 residues. Per the germline V gene, CDR1 is SNHLY and CDR2 is FYNNEI. Trimming took 1 base from V and 2 from J, leaving 6 bases between them. The CDR3 sequence is CASSEGKAGNTIYF. The CDR3 DNA sequence: TGTGCCAGCAGTGAAGGGAAGGCTGGAAACACCATATATTTT. The variable domain in full, completed from reference TRBV2 and TRBJ1-3, reads EPEVTQTPSHQVTQMGQEVILRCVPISNHLYFYWYRQILGQKVEFLVSFYNNEISEKSEIFDDQFSVERPDGSNFTLKIRSTKLEDSAMYFCASSEGKAGNTIYFGEGSWLTVV.

The V and J genes are TRBV10-2 and TRBJ1-2, with D perhaps matching TRBD1 (5 bases). Per germline, CDR1 WSHSY and CDR2 SAAADI. The CDR3 sequence is 16 residues long. Trimming took 4 bases from V and 2 from J, leaving 17 bases between them. The CDR3 DNA follows: TGCGCCAGCAGTGGGCCCCGAGATCAGGGCAACTATGGCTACACCTTC. Translation: CASSGPRDQGNYGYTF.

The chain's CDR3 is CASRIRDRGTDTQYF. The DNA of the CDR3 is TGTGCCAGCAGAATTCGGGACAGGGGTACAGATACGCAGTATTTT. This chain links TRBV6-5 with TRBJ2-3; 10 nucleotides align to TRBD1. Trimming at V came to 6 bases and at J to 3 bases, leaving 6 bases not matched to a gene. Per germline, CDR1 MNHEY and CDR2 SVGAGI. The CDR3 contains 15 residues.

The J gene is TRBJ2-7, the V gene TRBV15; 8 bases are shared with TRBD2. The trim removed 1 base at V and 0 bases at J, leaving 5 bases unmatched. This CDR3 has 16 amino acids. Germline CDR1 is LNHNV and CDR2 is YYDKDF (reference sequence). In DNA, the CDR3 is TGTGCCACCAGCAGAGTGGGTAGCGGGAACTCCTACGAGCAGTACTTC. Its protein product is CATSRVGSGNSYEQYF.

The chain is built from TRBV19 and TRBJ1-1; D perhaps matches TRBD1 (6 bases). Per germline, CDR1 LNHDA and CDR2 SQIVND (reference sequence). Trimming took off 5 bases at V and 5 bases at J, with 12 bases between the two ends. The CDR3 spans 13 residues. Here the CDR3 reads CASSDTGSTEAFF. The CDR3 nucleotides read TGTGCCAGTAGTGATACAGGGTCGACTGAAGCTTTCTTT.

This rearrangement joins TRBV4-2 to TRBJ1-1; D ambiguous. With 1 base removed from V and 3 bases from J, the gap between germline ends came to 12 bases. Germline CDR1 LGHNA, CDR2 YNFKEQ. This CDR3 spans 15 amino acids. The CDR3 reads CASSQVGRGDTEAFF. The CDR3 DNA sequence: TGTGCCAGCAGCCAAGTTGGGCGCGGGGACACTGAAGCTTTCTTT.

This chain joins TRBV6-5 and TRBJ2-7, with no clear D. The ends were cut back, 2 bases at V and 0 bases at J, with 8 bases in the middle. The CDR3 has 14 residues. Germline values: CDR1 MNHEY, CDR2 SVGAGI. CDR3 DNA sequence: TGTGCCAGCAGTTACCTCTTTGGCTCCTACGAGCAGTACTTC. Translating gives CASSYLFGSYEQYF.

This chain connects TRBV19 to TRBJ1-5, with TRBD1 matching 7 bases. Germline CDR1 and CDR2: LNHDA and SQIVND (reference sequence). V lost 4 bases and J lost 6; bases outside the gene matches: 12. CDR3 length: 16 residues. The DNA of the CDR3 is TGTGCCAGTAGTAAGGGGGCGACCGGGCGGGGTCAGCCCCAGCATTTT. It yields the protein CASSKGATGRGQPQHF.

The genes are TRBV5-6 and TRBJ2-7; possibly TRBD1 for D (5 bases). This CDR3 has 14 amino acids. Trimming stripped 4 bases from V and 4 bases from J, with 15 bases between. Germline CDR1 is SGHDT and CDR2 is YYEEEE. As DNA, the CDR3 is TGTGCCAGCAGCCTATCAGGGTTTCCATACGAGCAGTACTTC. This codes for CASSLSGFPYEQYF.

As concerns this clone: At one end the junction does not follow the germline gene, possibly because of a read error. J is TRBJ1-1 and V is TRBV24-1; the D is unclear. This CDR3 comprises 12 residues. Germline CDR1 reads KGHDR; CDR2 reads SFDVKD. The CDR3 DNA follows: TGTGCCACCAGTGATTTCGGTTTTGAAACTTTCTTT. Protein sequence: CATSDFGFETFF.

The CDR3: CASSSTGGSGNTIYF. The CDR3 nucleotides read TGTGCCAGCAGCAGTACAGGGGGCTCTGGAAACACCATATATTTT. The chain joins TRBV5-4 to TRBJ1-3; 8 bases fit TRBD1. V lost 4 bases and J lost 0; bases outside the gene matches: 3. In germline, CDR1 is SGHNT, CDR2 YYREEE (reference sequence). There are 15 residues in the CDR3. The complete variable domain, with remaining parts taken from reference TRBV5-4 and TRBJ1-3, reads ETGVTQSPTHLIKTRGQQVTLRCSSQSGHNTVSWYQQALGQGPQFIFQYYREEENGRGNFPPRFSGLQFPNYSSELNVNALELDDSALYLCASSSTGGSGNTIYFGEGSWLTVV.

The CDR3 here is CAWRGGYNEQFF. CDR3 coding DNA: TGTGCCTGGAGGGGGGGTTACAATGAGCAGTTCTTC. This chain connects TRBV30 to TRBJ2-1; D is possibly TRBD2 (6 bases). V was cut by 3 bases and J by 4 bases, with 7 bases left in between. The CDR3 covers 12 residues. CDR1 is GTSNPN and CDR2 is SVGIG in the germline V gene (reference sequence).

The V call is TRBV6-1, the J call TRBJ1-1; TRBD1 might be the D (5 bases). Deletions cut 3 bases from V and 4 bases from J, with 12 bases between. The V gene's germline CDR1 is MNHNS and CDR2 SASEGT. The CDR3 has 14 amino acids. CDR3 sequence reads: CASSDPGRFTEAFF. CDR3 coding DNA: TGTGCCAGCAGTGATCCGGGACGCTTCACTGAAGCTTTCTTT.

The CDR3 DNA reads TGCGCCAGCAGCTTGGAGGCATCGAACACTGAAGCTTTCTTT. Its translation is CASSLEASNTEAFF. The genes are TRBV5-1 and TRBJ1-1; D unresolved. With 0 bases removed from V and 1 base from J, the gap between germline ends came to 7 bases. The CDR3 extends over 14 amino acids. Germline CDR1 and CDR2: SGHRS and YFSETQ.

This clone was found once. V usage is TRBV7-9 and J usage is TRBJ1-4; TRBD1 matches 7 bases. CDR1 and CDR2 (germline): SEHNR, FQNEAQ (reference sequence). The CDR3 is made up of 14 amino acids. V trimming: 5 bases; J trimming: 5 bases; junction bases outside the gene matches: 5. CDR3 DNA: TGTGCCAGCAGCAACCGGGACAGCAATGAAAAACTGTTTTTT. Amino acids: CASSNRDSNEKLFF.

This clone was seen a few times. The chain is built from TRBV7-9 and TRBJ1-4, with TRBD1 matching over 9 bases. Germline V gives CDR1 SEHNR, CDR2 FQNEAQ (reference sequence). This CDR3 is built from 15 residues. The V segment lost 4 bases and the J segment 8 bases; nucleotides outside the gene matches: 8. CDR3 region: CASSSGTGSHEKLFF. The CDR3 DNA follows: TGTGCCAGCAGCTCCGGGACAGGGAGTCACGAAAAACTGTTTTTT.

The chain uses TRBV6-1 and TRBJ1-2; 10 bases map to TRBD1. J gave up 6 bases and V 3 bases, and 10 bases lay outside the gene matches. The CDR3 is made up of 16 amino acids. In germline, CDR1 is MNHNS, CDR2 SASEGT. DNA for the CDR3: TGTGCCAGCAGTGAGACAGGGGGCGTCGGGAGAGATGGCTACACCTTC. Translated: CASSETGGVGRDGYTF.

The V and J genes are TRBV19 and TRBJ2-1, with D unresolved. The germline V gene encodes CDR1 LNHDA and CDR2 SQIVND (reference sequence). Trimming shortened V by 5 bases and J by 5 bases, and 16 bases separated the two germline ends. The CDR3 covers 15 residues. DNA of the CDR3: TGTGCCAGTAGTCCAAGTGGACGGACCGACAATGAGCAGTTCTTC. Its protein product is CASSPSGRTDNEQFF.

This clone was seen a single time. The chain employs TRBV24-1 and TRBJ2-1; D is uncertain. V was trimmed by 6 bases and J by 0 bases, leaving 11 bases between them. The CDR3 runs 15 residues. Germline V gives CDR1 KGHDR, CDR2 SFDVKD. The CDR3 reads CATSPTLGSYNEQFF. The CDR3 nucleotides are TGTGCCACCAGTCCCACCCTGGGCTCCTACAATGAGCAGTTCTTC.

The rearrangement joins TRBV20-1 to TRBJ2-1; D may be TRBD2 (6 bases). The CDR3 covers 16 residues. Per germline, CDR1 DFQATT and CDR2 SNEGSKA (reference sequence). Trimming took 3 bases from V and 7 from J, leaving 22 bases between them. DNA of the CDR3: TGCAGTGCTAGTAAGCAGGGAGCGGCCCGGGGGAATGAGCAGTTCTTC. The encoded protein is CSASKQGAARGNEQFF.

The chain is built from TRBV6-5 and TRBJ1-1; D is ambiguous. Germline V lookup: CDR1 MNHEY, CDR2 SVGAGI. V lost 5 bases and J lost 5, with 15 bases in between. CDR3 length: 14 residues. As DNA, the CDR3 is TGTGCCAGCAGTCCCAATCCTCAGAGGACTGAAGCTTTCTTT. It encodes CASSPNPQRTEAFF.

The J gene is TRBJ1-1, the V gene TRBV29-1; D is unclear. V lost 5 bases to trimming and J lost 4 bases, with 14 bases between them. This CDR3 is 13 amino acids long. Germline-derived CDR1 and CDR2 are SQVTM and ANQGSEA. CDR3 loop: CSVISDGRTEAFF. The CDR3 DNA is TGCAGCGTTATCAGTGATGGGCGCACTGAAGCTTTCTTT.

The chain is built from TRBV2 and TRBJ1-5; D ambiguous. Germline lookup yields CDR1 SNHLY and CDR2 FYNNEI. CDR3 length: 14 amino acids. The V end was cut by 2 bases, the J end by 8 bases, with 13 bases between. The CDR3 loop reads CASSEQAAQEPQHF. DNA for the CDR3: TGTGCCAGCAGTGAACAGGCAGCTCAGGAGCCCCAGCATTTT.

The chain uses TRBV5-4 and TRBJ1-3; 9 nucleotides match TRBD1. Germline CDR1 is SGHNT and CDR2 is YYREEE (reference sequence). V gave up 4 bases and J gave up 3 bases; unmatched junction bases: 8. The CDR3 is 16 amino acids. CDR3 nucleotide sequence: TGTGCCAGCAGCCCTTTTACAGGGGGCGTTGGAAACACCATATATTTT. As protein: CASSPFTGGVGNTIYF.

This clone has just one count. The chain has TRBV19 and TRBJ1-2, with 7 positions matching TRBD1. Germline trimming cut 4 bases from V and 2 bases from J; bases unmatched to any gene: 13. Germline V gene lookup returns CDR1 LNHDA and CDR2 SQIVND (reference sequence). The CDR3 runs 17 residues. CDR3 protein: CASSTHGQAPTNYGYTF. The DNA of the CDR3 is TGTGCCAGTAGTACCCACGGACAGGCTCCTACGAACTATGGCTACACCTTC. The complete variable domain, with remaining parts taken from reference TRBV19 and TRBJ1-2, reads DGGITQSPKYLFRKEGQNVTLSCEQNLNHDAMYWYRQDPGQGLRLIYYSQIVNDFQKGDIAEGYSVSREKKESFPLTVTSAQKNPTAFYLCASSTHGQAPTNYGYTFGSGTRLTVV.

The chain recombines TRBV18 with TRBJ1-1; D might be TRBD1 (6 bases). This CDR3 has 13 residues. The germline V and J ends were trimmed by 3 bases and 5 bases, with 10 bases remaining between them. Per germline, CDR1 KGHSH and CDR2 LQKENI. This chain's CDR3 is CASSPDRITEAFF. CDR3 nucleotide sequence: TGTGCCAGCTCACCTGACAGGATTACTGAAGCTTTCTTT.

This clone was detected only once. This chain uses TRBV5-4 with TRBJ2-7, with 8 bases fitting TRBD1. CDR3 length: 17 residues. After removal of 4 bases from V and 4 bases from J, the junction contained 16 bases not matched to a gene. Germline loops: CDR1 SGHNT, CDR2 YYREEE (reference sequence). CDR3 loop: CASSAGQGGRVWYEQYF. The CDR3 nucleotides are TGTGCCAGCAGCGCCGGACAGGGCGGACGGGTGTGGTACGAGCAGTACTTC.

The V and J genes are TRBV14 and TRBJ2-7, with a possible D match to TRBD1 (5 bases). The V end lost 2 bases, the J end lost 1 base, and 9 bases lay between the germline ends. The CDR3 length is 14 residues. CDR1 and CDR2 from the germline V gene are SGHDN and FVKESK. CDR3 protein: CASSQRTGSYEQYF. The CDR3 region has the DNA TGTGCCAGCAGCCAAAGAACAGGATCCTACGAGCAGTACTTC.

The chain is built from TRBV7-7 and TRBJ1-3; TRBD1 might be the D (6 bases). The length of the CDR3 is 17 residues. Germline values: CDR1 SSHAT, CDR2 FNYEAQ (reference sequence). V lost 1 base and J 0 bases, leaving 13 bases between the germline ends. CDR3 region: CASSLEGGLLSGNTIYF. The CDR3 DNA is TGTGCCAGCAGCTTAGAGGGGGGGCTGCTCTCTGGAAACACCATATATTTT.